This T cell receptor beta chain originates from a study of long-term antiretroviral therapy in people with HIV. Study conclusions and caveats: Nothing was known about ART adherence, viral resistance or changes in therapy. Clonal populations expanded prior to ART predominated within the repertoire at all time points. Spans of CDR3 length were tighter for HIV repertoires than for controls.

Turning to this clone: Antigen specificity is unknown.

Germline loops: CDR1 MNHEY, CDR2 SMNVEV (reference sequence). V was shortened by 3 bases and J by 2 bases, with 8 bases between the two germline ends. This CDR3 is 15 amino acids long. Version v3.0 of the immunoSEQ assay was performed at survey level. TCRdb's copy holds only in-frame clones and misses some; the assay was immunoSEQ multiplex PCR. In the table there are about 18,000 clones, around four fifths of which are singletons. The sample in question was unsorted PBMCs, obtained 0.3 years after starting antiretroviral therapy. The clonotype originates from a woman between 50 and 59 years old with HIV. J is TRBJ2-6 and V is TRBV27; D is perhaps TRBD1 (6 bases). CDR3 residues: CASSFSGAGANVLTF. In DNA, the CDR3 is TGTGCCAGCAGTTTTTCAGGGGCTGGGGCCAACGTCCTGACTTTC.